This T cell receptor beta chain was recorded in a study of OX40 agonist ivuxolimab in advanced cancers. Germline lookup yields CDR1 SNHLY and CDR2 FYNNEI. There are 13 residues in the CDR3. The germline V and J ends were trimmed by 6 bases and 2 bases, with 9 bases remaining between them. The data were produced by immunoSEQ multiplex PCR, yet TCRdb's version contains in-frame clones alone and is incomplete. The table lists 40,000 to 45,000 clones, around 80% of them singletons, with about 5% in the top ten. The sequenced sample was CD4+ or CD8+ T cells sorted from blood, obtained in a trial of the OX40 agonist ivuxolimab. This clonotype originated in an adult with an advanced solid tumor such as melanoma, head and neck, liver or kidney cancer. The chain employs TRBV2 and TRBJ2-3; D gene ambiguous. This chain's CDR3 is CASSGQFTDTQYF. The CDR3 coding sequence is TGTGCCAGCAGCGGTCAATTCACAGATACGCAGTATTTT. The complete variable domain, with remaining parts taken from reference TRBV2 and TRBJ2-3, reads EPEVTQTPSHQVTQMGQEVILRCVPISNHLYFYWYRQILGQKVEFLVSFYNNEISEKSEIFDDQFSVERPDGSNFTLKIRSTKLEDSAMYFCASSGQFTDTQYFGPGTRLTVL.